The TCR beta chain under discussion was sequenced for a study of blood T cell repertoires in COVID-19. At the level of the study: Acute and convalescent COVID-19 specimens originated in the United States, Italy and Spain.

This clone has a handful of counts. This sample includes further DNA sequences coding for the same CDR3. With 5 bases removed from V and 1 base from J, the gap between germline ends came to 11 bases. Germline CDR1 reads LGHDT; CDR2 reads YNNKEL (reference sequence). The CDR3 is made up of 14 amino acids. In the original analysis: Researchers report that nucleated cell counts were estimated from reference gene primer amplification. Assay used: immunoSEQ multiplex PCR; TCRdb lists only in-frame clones, some missing. V and J calls plus clone size are reproduced from that table; the DNA served to infer D and trimming. The sample lists over 150,000 clones; approximately 80% were seen once.

The source material was peripheral blood. The gene calls are TRBV3-1 (or the pseudogene TRBV3-2) and TRBJ1-2; a weak D match, TRBD1 (6 bases). This TCR was sampled from a woman in her sixties with acute or convalescent COVID-19. The CDR3 sequence: CASSLGRGNYGYTF. CDR3 nucleotides: TGTGCCAGCAGCTTAGGCAGGGGTAACTATGGCTACACCTTC.